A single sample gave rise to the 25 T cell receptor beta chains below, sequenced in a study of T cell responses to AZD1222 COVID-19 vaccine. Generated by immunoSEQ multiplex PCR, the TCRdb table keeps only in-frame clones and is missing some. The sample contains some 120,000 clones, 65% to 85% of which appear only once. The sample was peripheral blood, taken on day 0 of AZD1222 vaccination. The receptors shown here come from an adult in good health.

The CDR3 reads CASSPGGHSPLHF. CDR3 nucleotides: TGCGCCAGCAGCCCCGGAGGGCATTCACCCCTCCACTTT. The chain carries TRBV5-1 and TRBJ1-6; D unresolved. Trimming left V 4 bases short and J 8 bases short, with 10 bases between. In germline, CDR1 is SGHRS, CDR2 YFSETQ. The CDR3 is 13 amino acids.

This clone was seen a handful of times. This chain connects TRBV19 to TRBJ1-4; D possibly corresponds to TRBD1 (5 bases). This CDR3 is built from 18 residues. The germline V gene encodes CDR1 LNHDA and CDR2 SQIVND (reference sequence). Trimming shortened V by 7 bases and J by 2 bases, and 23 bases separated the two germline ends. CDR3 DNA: TGTGCCAGTACCCCCACCTGGGGCACTCGGGGGACTAATGAAAAACTGTTTTTT. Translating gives CASTPTWGTRGTNEKLFF.

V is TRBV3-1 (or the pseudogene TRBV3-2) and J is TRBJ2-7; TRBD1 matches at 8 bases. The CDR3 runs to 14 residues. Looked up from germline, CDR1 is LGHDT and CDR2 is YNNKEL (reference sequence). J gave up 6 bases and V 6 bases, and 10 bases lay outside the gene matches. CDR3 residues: CASSRTGHTREQYF. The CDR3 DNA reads TGTGCCAGCAGTCGGACAGGGCATACCCGCGAGCAGTACTTC.

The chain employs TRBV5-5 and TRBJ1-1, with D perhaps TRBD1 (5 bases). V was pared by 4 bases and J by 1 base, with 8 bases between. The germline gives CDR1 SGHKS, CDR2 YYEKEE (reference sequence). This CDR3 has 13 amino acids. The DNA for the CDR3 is TGTGCCAGCAGCACGGGACCGAACACTGAAGCTTTCTTT. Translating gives CASSTGPNTEAFF.

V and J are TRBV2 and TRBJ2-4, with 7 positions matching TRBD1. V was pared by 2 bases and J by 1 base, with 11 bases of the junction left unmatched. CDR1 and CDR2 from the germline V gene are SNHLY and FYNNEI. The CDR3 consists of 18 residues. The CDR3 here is CASSETKGQGVAKNIQYF. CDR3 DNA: TGTGCCAGCAGTGAAACGAAGGGCCAGGGGGTGGCCAAAAACATTCAGTACTTC.

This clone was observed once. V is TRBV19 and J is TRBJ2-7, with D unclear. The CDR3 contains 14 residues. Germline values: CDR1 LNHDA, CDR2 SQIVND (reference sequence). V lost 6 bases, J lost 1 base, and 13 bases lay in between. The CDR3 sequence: CASRRSLGSYEQYF. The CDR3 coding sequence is TGTGCCAGTAGACGTTCGTTGGGATCCTACGAGCAGTACTTC.

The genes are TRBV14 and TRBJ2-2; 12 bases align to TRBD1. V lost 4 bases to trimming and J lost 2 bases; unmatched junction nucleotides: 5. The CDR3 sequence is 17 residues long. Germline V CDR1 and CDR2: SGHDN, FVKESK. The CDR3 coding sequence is TGTGCCAGCAGCCGCTTTGGGACAGGGGGCAACACCGGGGAGCTGTTTTTT. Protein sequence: CASSRFGTGGNTGELFF.

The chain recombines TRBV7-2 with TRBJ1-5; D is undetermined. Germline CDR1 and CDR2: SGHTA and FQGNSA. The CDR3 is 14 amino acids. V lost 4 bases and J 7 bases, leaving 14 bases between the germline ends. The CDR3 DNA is TGTGCCAGCAGCTCTCAAATCGGGGAACAGCCCCAGCATTTT. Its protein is CASSSQIGEQPQHF.

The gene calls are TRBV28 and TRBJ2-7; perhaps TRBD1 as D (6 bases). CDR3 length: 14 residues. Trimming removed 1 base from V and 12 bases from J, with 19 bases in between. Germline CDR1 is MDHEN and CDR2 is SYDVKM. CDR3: CASSLSPRGGFLYF. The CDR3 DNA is TGTGCCAGCAGTTTATCTCCCCGAGGGGGTTTTCTGTACTTC.

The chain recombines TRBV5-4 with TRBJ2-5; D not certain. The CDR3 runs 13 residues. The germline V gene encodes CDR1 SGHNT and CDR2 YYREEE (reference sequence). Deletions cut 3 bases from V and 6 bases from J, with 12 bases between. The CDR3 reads CASSSQSHKTQYF. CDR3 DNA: TGTGCCAGCAGCTCGCAGTCCCATAAGACCCAGTACTTC. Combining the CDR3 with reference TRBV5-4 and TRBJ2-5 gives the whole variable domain ETGVTQSPTHLIKTRGQQVTLRCSSQSGHNTVSWYQQALGQGPQFIFQYYREEENGRGNFPPRFSGLQFPNYSSELNVNALELDDSALYLCASSSQSHKTQYFGPGTRLLVL.

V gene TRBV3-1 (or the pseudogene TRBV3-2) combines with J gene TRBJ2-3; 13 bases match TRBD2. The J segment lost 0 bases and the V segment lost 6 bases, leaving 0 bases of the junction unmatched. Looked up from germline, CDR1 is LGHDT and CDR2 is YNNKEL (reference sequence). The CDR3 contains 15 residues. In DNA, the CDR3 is TGTGCCAGCAGACTAGCGGGAGGGAGCACAGATACGCAGTATTTT. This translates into CASRLAGGSTDTQYF.

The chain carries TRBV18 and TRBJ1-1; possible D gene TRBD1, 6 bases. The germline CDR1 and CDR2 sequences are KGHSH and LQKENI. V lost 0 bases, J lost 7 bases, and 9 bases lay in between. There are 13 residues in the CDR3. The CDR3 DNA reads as TGTGCCAGCTCACCACCCGGGGGCCATGAAGCTTTCTTT. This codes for CASSPPGGHEAFF.

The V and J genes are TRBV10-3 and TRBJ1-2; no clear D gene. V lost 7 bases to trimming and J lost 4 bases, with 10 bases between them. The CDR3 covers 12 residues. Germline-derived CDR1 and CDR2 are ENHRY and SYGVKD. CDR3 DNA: TGTGCCATCACGGAACAGCTCTATGGCTACACCTTC. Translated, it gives CAITEQLYGYTF.

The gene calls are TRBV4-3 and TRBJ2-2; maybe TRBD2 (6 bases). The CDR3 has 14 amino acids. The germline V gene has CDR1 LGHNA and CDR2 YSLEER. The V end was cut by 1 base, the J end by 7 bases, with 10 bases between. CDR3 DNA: TGCGCCAGCAGCCAAGGGAGGGCTATCGGGGAGCTGTTTTTT. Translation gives CASSQGRAIGELFF.

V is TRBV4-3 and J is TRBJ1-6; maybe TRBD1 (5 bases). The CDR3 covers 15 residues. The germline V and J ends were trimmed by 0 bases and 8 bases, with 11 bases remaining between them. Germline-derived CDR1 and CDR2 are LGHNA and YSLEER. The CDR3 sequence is CASSQDNRFYSPLHF. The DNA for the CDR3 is TGCGCCAGCAGCCAAGATAACAGGTTTTATTCACCCCTCCACTTT.

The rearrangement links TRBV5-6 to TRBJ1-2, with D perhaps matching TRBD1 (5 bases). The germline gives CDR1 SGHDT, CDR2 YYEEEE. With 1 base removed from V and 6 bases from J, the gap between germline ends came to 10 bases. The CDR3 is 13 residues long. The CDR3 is CASSLRQGNGYTF. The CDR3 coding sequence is TGTGCCAGCAGCTTGCGGCAGGGTAATGGCTACACCTTC.

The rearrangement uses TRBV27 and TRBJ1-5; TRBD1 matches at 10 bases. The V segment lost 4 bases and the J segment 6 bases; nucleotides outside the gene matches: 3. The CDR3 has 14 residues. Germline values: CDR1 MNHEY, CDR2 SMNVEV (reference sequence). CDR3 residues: CASSSGQGSQPQHF. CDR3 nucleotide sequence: TGTGCCAGCAGTTCGGGACAGGGGAGTCAGCCCCAGCATTTT.

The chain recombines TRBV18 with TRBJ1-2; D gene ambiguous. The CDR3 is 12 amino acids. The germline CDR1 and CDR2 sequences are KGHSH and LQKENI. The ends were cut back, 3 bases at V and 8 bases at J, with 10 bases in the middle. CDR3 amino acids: CASSPDGVGYTF. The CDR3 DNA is TGTGCCAGCTCACCCGACGGGGTGGGCTACACCTTC.

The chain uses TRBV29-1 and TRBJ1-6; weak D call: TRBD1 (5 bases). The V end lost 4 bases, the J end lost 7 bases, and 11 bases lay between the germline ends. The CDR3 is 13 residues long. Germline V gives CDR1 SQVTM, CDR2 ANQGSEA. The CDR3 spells CSVGEGINSPLHF. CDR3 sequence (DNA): TGCAGCGTTGGGGAGGGGATCAATTCACCCCTCCACTTT.

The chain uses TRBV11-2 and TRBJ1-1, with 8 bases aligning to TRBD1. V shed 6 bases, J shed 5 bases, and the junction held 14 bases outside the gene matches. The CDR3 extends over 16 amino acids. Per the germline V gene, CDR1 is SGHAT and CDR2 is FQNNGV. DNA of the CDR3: TGTGCCAGCAGGCTAGACAGGGGATTTTCGGGAACTGAAGCTTTCTTT. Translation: CASRLDRGFSGTEAFF.

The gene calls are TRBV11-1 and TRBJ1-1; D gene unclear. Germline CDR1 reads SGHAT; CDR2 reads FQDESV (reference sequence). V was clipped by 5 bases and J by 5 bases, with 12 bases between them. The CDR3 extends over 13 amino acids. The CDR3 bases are TGTGCCAGCAGCGCCCGTTCTGGGACTGAAGCTTTCTTT. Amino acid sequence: CASSARSGTEAFF.

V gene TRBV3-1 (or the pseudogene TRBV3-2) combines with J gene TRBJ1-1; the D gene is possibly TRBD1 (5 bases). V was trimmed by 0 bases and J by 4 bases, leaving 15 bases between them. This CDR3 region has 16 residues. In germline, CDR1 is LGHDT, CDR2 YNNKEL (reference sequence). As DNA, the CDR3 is TGTGCCAGCAGCCAAGAGTGGGGCCGTACTGGCACTGAAGCTTTCTTT. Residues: CASSQEWGRTGTEAFF.

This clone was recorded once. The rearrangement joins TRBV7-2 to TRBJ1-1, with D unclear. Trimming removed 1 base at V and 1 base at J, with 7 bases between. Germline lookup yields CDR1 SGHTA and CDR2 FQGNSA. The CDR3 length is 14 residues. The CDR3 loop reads CASSLGIANTEAFF. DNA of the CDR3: TGTGCCAGCAGCTTAGGGATCGCGAACACTGAAGCTTTCTTT.

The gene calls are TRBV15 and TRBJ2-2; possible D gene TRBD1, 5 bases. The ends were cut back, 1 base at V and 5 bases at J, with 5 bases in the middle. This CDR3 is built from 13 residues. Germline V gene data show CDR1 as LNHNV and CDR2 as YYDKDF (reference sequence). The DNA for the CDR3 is TGTGCCACCAGCAGAGGACAGACCGGGGAGCTGTTTTTT. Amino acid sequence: CATSRGQTGELFF.

The CDR3 loop reads CASRVAGVRLNEQFF. The CDR3 region has the DNA TGCGCCAGCAGAGTAGCGGGAGTCCGGTTAAATGAGCAGTTCTTC. The J gene is TRBJ2-1, the V gene TRBV5-1, with TRBD2 matching 9 bases. J gave up 7 bases and V 5 bases, and 10 bases lay outside the gene matches. The CDR3 extends over 15 amino acids. Per the germline V gene, CDR1 is SGHRS and CDR2 is YFSETQ.